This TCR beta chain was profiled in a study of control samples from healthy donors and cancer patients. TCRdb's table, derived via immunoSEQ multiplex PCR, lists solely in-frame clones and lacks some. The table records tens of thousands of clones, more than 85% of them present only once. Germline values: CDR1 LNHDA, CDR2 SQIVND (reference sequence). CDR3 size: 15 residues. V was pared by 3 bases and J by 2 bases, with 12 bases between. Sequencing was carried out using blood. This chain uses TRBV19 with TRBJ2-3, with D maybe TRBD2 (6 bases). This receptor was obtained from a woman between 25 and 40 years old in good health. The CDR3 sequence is CASSISREPTDTQYF. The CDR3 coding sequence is TGTGCCAGTAGTATTTCACGGGAGCCCACAGATACGCAGTATTTT.